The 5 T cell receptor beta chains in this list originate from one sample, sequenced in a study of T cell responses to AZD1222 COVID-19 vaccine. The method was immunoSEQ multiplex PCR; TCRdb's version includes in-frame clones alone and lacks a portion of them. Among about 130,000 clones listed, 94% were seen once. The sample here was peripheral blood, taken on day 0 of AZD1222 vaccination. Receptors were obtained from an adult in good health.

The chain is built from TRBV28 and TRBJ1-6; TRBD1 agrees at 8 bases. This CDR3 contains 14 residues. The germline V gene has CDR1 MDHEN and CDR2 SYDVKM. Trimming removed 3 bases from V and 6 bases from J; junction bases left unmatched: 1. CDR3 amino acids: CASSFGQGNSPLHF. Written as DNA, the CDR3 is TGTGCCAGCAGTTTCGGACAGGGTAATTCACCCCTCCACTTT.

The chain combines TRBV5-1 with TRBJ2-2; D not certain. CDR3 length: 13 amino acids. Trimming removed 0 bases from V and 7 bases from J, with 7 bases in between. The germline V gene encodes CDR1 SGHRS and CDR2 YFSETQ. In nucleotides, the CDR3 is TGCGCCAGCAGCTTGGTGGGTGACGGGGAGCTGTTTTTT. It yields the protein CASSLVGDGELFF. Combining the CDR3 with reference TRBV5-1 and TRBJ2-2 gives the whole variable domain KAGVTQTPRYLIKTRGQQVTLSCSPISGHRSVSWYQQTPGQGLQFLFEYFSETQRNKGNFPGRFSGRQFSNSRSEMNVSTLELGDSALYLCASSLVGDGELFFGEGSRLTVL.

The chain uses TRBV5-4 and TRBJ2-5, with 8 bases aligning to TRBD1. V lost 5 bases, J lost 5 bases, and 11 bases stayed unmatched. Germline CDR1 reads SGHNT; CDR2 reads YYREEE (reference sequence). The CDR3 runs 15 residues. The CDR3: CASRRAQGAGETQYF. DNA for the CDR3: TGTGCCAGCAGACGTGCCCAGGGGGCAGGGGAGACCCAGTACTTC.

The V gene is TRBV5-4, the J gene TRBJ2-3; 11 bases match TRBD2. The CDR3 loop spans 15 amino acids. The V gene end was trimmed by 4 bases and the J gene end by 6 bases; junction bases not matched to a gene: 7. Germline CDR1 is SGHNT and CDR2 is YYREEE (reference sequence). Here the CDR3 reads CASSMGLAEGDTQYF. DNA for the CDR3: TGTGCCAGCAGCATGGGACTAGCGGAGGGGGATACGCAGTATTTT.

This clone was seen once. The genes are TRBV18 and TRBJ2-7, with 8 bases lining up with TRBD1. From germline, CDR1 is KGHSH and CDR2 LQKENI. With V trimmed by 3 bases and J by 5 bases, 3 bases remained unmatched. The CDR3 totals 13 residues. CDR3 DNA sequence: TGTGCCAGCTCACCCCGACAGGGGAACGAGCAGTACTTC. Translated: CASSPRQGNEQYF.